This T cell receptor (beta chain) was identified during a study of T cells in tumors and immune-related adverse events (dated by TCRdb to the early 2020s). On this clone itself: Its specific antigen is unknown. Within one base of it there is no much larger clone, and no base qualities were kept.

CDR1 SQVTM and CDR2 ANQGSEA are derived from the germline V gene. The CDR3 measures 13 amino acids from cysteine to phenylalanine. The entry retains the CDR3 DNA only, 39 bases that are in frame from base 1. V gives up 3 bases and J gives up 4 bases, and the segment between their germline ends measures 12 bases. The immunoSEQ assay was used to amplify and sequence the TCR beta locus, producing bulk TCR Vbeta CDR3 data. The authors' analysis ran thus. CDR3s were excluded if they were non-productive, were shorter than 7 amino acids, or did not start with C or end with F/W. Only specimens with at least 1000 reads were analysed, and clonotypes were defined at the amino acid level. Clonality was computed as 1 minus Pielou's evenness. Library sizes were equalized by abundance-weighted random subsampling with replacement, which was repeated 100 times so that 95% confidence intervals could be reported. Repertoire overlap was quantified with the Morisita overlap index, and the top 40 clones per specimen were checked for overlap with the irAE. The immuneACCESS repertoire file appears here via TCRdb, limited to in-frame rearrangements. These files lack a portion of the clones; in checked studies, under half of the deficit traces to unresolved V genes, and the cause of the others is not known. V and J calls plus clone size are reproduced from that table; the DNA served to infer D and trimming. In all, the sample holds 20,000 to 25,000 clones, and about 93% of those were seen once. Of the sample, roughly 1.3% is held by the ten largest clones.

Reading the label with the study, this specimen's treatment or condition is: nivolumab (PD-1 blockade) given before sampling. The DNeasy Blood and Tissue Kit was used to extract DNA from the formalin-fixed paraffin-embedded specimens. In this chain, TRBV29-1 is recombined with TRBJ2-5; a tentative D call is TRBD2 (6 bases match). The sample consisted of lymph node tissue, taken from a patient treated with anti-PD-1 therapy. The sequence came from a female donor with metastatic renal cell carcinoma. Here is the DNA: TGCAGCGTTGACACCGGGGGATTAGAGACCCAGTACTTC. This encodes CSVDTGGLETQYF.